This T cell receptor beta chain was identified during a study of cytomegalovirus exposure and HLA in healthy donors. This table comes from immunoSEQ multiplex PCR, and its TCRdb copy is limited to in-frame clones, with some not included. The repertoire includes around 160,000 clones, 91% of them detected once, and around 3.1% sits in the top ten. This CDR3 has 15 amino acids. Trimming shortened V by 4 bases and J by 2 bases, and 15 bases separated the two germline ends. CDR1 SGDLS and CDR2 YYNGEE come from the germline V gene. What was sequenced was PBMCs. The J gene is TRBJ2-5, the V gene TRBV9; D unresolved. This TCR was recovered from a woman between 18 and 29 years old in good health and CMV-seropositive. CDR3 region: CASSPLSRRQETQYF. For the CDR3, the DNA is TGTGCCAGCAGCCCCCTGAGTAGGAGACAAGAGACCCAGTACTTC.